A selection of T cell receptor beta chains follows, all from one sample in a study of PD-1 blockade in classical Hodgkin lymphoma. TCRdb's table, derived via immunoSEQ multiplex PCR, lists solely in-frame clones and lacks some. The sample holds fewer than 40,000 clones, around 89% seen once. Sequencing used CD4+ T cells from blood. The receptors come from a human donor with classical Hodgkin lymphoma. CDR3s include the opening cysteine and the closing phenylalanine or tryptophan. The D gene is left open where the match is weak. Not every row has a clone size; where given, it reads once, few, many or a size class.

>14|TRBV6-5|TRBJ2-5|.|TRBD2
CASSPSGGWETQYF
TGTGCCAGCAGTCCCAGCGGGGGGTGGGAGACCCAGTACTTC
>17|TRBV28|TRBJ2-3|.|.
CASSGRLGTPRTDTQYF
TGTGCCAGCAGCGGGCGACTCGGGACCCCTCGCACAGATACGCAGTATTTT
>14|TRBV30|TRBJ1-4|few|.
CAWSPGATNEKLFF
TGTGCCTGGAGTCCAGGTGCAACTAATGAAAAACTGTTTTTT
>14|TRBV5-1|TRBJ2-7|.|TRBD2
CASGLGGRANEQYF
TGCGCCAGCGGCCTGGGCGGGAGGGCTAACGAGCAGTACTTC
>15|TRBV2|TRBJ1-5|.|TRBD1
CASSGDRGVNQPQHF
TGTGCCAGCAGTGGGGACAGGGGTGTCAATCAGCCCCAGCATTTT
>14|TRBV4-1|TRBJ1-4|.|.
CASSLQLTNEKLFF
TGCGCCAGCAGCCTACAGCTTACTAATGAAAAACTGTTTTTT
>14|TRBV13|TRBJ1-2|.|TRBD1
CASSSGQGNYGYTF
TGTGCCAGCAGCAGCGGACAGGGGAACTATGGCTACACCTTC
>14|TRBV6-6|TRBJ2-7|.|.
CASAPYFGAGEQYF
TGTGCCAGCGCCCCATACTTCGGCGCGGGTGAGCAGTACTTC
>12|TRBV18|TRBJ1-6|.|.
CASSPPNSPLHF
TGTGCCAGCTCACCTCCTAATTCACCCCTCCACTTT
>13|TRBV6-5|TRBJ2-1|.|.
CASSHGISDEQFF
TGTGCCAGCAGCCATGGGATATCAGATGAGCAGTTCTTC
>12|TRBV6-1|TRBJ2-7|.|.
CASTDSPYEQYF
TGTGCCAGCACCGACTCTCCCTACGAGCAGTACTTC
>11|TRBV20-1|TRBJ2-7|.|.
CSARLVYEQYF
TGCAGTGCTAGACTAGTTTACGAGCAGTACTTC
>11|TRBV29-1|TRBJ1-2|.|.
CSVHGTGGYTF
TGCAGCGTTCACGGTACTGGTGGCTACACCTTC
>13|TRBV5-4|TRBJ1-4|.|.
CASSFGGEEKLFF
TGTGCCAGCAGCTTCGGGGGAGAAGAAAAACTGTTTTTT
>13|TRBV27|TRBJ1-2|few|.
CASSLSGAHGYTF
TGTGCCAGCAGTTTATCGGGGGCGCATGGCTACACCTTC
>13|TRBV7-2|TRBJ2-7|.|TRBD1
CASSARTGVEQYF
TGTGCCAGCAGCGCCAGGACAGGGGTCGAGCAGTACTTC
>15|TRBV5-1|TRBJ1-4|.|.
CASSLDGTTNEKLFF
TGCGCCAGCAGCTTGGATGGGACAACTAATGAAAAACTGTTTTTT
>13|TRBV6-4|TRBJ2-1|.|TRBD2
CASSSTGGNEQFF
TGTGCCAGCAGTAGTACGGGGGGCAATGAGCAGTTCTTC
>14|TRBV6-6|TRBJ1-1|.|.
CASSYLTVGTEAFF
TGTGCCAGCAGTTATTTGACAGTCGGCACTGAAGCTTTCTTT
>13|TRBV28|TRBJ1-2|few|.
CASSSGRERGYTF
TGTGCCAGCAGTTCGGGACGGGAGCGTGGCTACACCTTC
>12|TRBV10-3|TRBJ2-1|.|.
CAISEFGWKGFF
TGTGCCATCAGTGAGTTCGGATGGAAGGGGTTCTTC